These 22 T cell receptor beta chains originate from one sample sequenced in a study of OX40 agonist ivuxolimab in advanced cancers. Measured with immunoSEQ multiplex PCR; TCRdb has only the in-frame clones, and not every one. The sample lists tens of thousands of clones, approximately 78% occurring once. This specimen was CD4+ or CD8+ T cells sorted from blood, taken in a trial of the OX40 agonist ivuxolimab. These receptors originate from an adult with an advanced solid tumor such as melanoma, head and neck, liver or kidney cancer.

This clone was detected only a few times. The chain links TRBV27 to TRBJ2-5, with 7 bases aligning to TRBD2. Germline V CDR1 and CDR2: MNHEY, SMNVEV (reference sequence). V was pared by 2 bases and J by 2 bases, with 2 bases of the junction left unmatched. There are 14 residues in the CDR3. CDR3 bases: TGTGCCAGCAGTTTAAGGGACTATCAAGAGACCCAGTACTTC. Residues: CASSLRDYQETQYF.

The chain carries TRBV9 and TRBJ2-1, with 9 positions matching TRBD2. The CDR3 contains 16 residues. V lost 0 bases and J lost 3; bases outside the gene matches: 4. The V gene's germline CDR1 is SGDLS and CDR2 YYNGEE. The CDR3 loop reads CASSVGASGIYNEQFF. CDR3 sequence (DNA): TGTGCCAGCAGCGTAGGAGCTAGCGGGATCTACAATGAGCAGTTCTTC. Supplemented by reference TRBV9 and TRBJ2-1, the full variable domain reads DSGVTQTPKHLITATGQRVTLRCSPRSGDLSVYWYQQSLDQGLQFLIQYYNGEERAKGNILERFSAQQFPDLHSELNLSSLELGDSALYFCASSVGASGIYNEQFFGPGTRLTVL.

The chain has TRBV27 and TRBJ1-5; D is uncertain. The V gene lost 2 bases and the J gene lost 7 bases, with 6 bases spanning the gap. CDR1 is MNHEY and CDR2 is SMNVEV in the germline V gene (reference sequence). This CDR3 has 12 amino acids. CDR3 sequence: CASSLLGQPQHF. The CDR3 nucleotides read TGTGCCAGCAGTTTACTGGGACAGCCCCAGCATTTT.

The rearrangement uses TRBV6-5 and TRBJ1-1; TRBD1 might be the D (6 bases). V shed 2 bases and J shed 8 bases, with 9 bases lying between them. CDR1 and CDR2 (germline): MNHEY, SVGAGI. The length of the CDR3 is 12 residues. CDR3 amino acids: CASSYTGQEAFF. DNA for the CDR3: TGTGCCAGCAGTTACACCGGACAGGAAGCTTTCTTT.

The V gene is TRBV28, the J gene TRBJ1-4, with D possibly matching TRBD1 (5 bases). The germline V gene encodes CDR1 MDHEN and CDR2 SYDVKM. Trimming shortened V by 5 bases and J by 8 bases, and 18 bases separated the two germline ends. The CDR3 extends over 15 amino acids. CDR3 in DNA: TGTGCCAGCAGTACCCCTCCCGGGGCGCTGGAAAAACTGTTTTTT. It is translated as CASSTPPGALEKLFF. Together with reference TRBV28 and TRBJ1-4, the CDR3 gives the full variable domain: DVKVTQSSRYLVKRTGEKVFLECVQDMDHENMFWYRQDPGLGLRLIYFSYDVKMKEKGDIPEGYSVSREKKERFSLILESASTNQTSMYLCASSTPPGALEKLFFGSGTQLSVL.

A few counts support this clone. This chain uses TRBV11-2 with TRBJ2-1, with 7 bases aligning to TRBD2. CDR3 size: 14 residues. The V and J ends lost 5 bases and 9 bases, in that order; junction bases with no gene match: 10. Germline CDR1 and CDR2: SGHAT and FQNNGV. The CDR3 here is CASSERPGGAEQFF. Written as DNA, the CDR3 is TGTGCCAGCAGCGAACGGCCGGGGGGTGCTGAGCAGTTCTTC.

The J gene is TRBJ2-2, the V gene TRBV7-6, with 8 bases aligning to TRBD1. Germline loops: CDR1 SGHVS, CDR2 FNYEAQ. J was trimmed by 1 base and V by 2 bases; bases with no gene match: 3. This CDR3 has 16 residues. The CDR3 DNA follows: TGTGCCAGCAGCTTATTAGGACAGGGGAACACCGGGGAGCTGTTTTTT. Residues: CASSLLGQGNTGELFF.

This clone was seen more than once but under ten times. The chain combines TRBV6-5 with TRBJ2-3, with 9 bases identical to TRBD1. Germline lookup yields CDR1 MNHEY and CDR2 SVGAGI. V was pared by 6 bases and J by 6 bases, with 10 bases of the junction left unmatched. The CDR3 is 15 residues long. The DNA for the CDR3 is TGTGCCAGCAGGCTCCGGGACAGGGTCATTGATACGCAGTATTTT. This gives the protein CASRLRDRVIDTQYF.

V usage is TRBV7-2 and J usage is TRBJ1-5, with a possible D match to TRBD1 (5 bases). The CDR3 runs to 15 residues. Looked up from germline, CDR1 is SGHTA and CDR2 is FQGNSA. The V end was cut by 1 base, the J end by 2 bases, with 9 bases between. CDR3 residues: CASSLEGAGNQPQHF. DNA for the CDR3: TGTGCCAGCAGCTTAGAAGGGGCCGGCAATCAGCCCCAGCATTTT.

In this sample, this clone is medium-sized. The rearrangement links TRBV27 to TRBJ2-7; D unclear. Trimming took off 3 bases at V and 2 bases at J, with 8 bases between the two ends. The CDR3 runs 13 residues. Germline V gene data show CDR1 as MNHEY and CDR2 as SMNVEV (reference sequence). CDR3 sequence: CASSLGGPYEQYF. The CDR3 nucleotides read TGTGCCAGCAGTTTGGGCGGACCCTACGAGCAGTACTTC.

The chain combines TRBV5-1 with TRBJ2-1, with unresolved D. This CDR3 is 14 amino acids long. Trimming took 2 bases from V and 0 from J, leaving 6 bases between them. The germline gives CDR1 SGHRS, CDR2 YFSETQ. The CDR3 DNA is TGCGCCAGCAGCTTCCCAAGCTCCTACAATGAGCAGTTCTTC. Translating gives CASSFPSSYNEQFF.

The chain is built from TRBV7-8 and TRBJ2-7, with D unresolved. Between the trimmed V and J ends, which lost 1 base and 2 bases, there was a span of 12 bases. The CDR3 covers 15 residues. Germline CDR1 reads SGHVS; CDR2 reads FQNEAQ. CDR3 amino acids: CASSLEAQITYEQYF. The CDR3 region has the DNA TGTGCCAGCAGCTTAGAAGCACAGATTACCTACGAGCAGTACTTC.

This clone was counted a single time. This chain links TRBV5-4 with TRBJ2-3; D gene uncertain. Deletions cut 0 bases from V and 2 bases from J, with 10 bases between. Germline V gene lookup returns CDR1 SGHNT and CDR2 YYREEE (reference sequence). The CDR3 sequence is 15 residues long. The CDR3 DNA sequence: TGTGCCAGCAGCTTGGTCTTTGGGGACACAGATACGCAGTATTTT. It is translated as CASSLVFGDTDTQYF. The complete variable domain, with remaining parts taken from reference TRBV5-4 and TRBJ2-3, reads ETGVTQSPTHLIKTRGQQVTLRCSSQSGHNTVSWYQQALGQGPQFIFQYYREEENGRGNFPPRFSGLQFPNYSSELNVNALELDDSALYLCASSLVFGDTDTQYFGPGTRLTVL.

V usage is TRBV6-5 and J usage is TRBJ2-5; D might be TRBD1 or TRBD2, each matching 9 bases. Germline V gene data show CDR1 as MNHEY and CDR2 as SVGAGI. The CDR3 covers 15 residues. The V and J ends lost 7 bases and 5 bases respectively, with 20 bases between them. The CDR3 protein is CASTGSGGTGETQYF. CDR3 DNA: TGTGCCAGCACTGGGAGCGGGGGGACAGGGGAGACCCAGTACTTC.

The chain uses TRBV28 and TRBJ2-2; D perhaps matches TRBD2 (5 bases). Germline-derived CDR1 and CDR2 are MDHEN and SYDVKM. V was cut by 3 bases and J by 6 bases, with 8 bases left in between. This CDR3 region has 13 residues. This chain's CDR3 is CASSFSGAGELFF. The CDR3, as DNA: TGTGCCAGCAGTTTTTCCGGGGCCGGGGAGCTGTTTTTT.

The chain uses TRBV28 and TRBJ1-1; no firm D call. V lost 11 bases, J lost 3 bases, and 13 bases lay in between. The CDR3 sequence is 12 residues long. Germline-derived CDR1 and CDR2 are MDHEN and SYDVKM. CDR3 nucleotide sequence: TGTGCCGGAAAAAGGGATGACACTGAAGCTTTCTTT. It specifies CAGKRDDTEAFF.

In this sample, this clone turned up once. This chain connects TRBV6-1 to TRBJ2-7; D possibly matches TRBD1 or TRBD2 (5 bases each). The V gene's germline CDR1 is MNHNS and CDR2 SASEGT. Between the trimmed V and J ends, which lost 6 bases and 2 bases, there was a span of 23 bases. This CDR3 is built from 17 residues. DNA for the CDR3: TGTGCCAGCAGCGAAAGCCGCGTCCGGGACGAGACCTACGAGCAGTACTTC. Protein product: CASSESRVRDETYEQYF.

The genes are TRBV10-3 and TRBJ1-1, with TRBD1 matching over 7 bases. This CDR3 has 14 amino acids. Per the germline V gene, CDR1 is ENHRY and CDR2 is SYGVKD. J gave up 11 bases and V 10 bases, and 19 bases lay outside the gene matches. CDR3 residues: CASRTGVPGFAAFF. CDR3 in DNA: TGTGCCAGCCGAACAGGGGTTCCCGGATTCGCGGCTTTCTTT.

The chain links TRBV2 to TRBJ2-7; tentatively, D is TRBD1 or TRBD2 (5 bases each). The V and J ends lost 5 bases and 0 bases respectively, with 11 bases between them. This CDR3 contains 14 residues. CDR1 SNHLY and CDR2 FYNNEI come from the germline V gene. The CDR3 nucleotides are TGTGCCAGCAGTCGATCAGGGAGCTCCTACGAGCAGTACTTC. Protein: CASSRSGSSYEQYF.

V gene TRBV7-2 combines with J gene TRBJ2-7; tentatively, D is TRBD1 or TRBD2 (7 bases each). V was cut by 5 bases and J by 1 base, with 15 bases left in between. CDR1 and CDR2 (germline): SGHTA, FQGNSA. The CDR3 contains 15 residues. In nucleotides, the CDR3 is TGTGCCAGCAGCCAGGGGGGGGCCTCTTCCTACGAGCAGTACTTC. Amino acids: CASSQGGASSYEQYF.

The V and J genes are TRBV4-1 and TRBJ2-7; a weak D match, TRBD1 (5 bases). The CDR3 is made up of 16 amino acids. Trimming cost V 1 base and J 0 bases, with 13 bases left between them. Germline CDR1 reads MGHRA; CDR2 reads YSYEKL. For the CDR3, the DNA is TGCGCCAGCAGCCAAGTCTCAGGGAACCCCTCCTACGAGCAGTACTTC. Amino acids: CASSQVSGNPSYEQYF.

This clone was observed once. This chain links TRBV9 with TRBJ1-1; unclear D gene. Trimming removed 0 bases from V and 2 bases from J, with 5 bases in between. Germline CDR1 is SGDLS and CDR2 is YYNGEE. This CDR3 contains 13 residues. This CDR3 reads CASSVGANTEAFF. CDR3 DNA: TGTGCCAGCAGCGTAGGAGCCAACACTGAAGCTTTCTTT.